This record covers a single T cell receptor beta chain. These data are taken from a study of blood T cell repertoires in COVID-19. Methods used by the authors: Reference gene primers were amplified, and this amplification served to estimate nucleated cell counts. Assay: immunoSEQ multiplex PCR; the TCRdb copy retains only in-frame clones and omits some. Clone size and the V and J calls come from that table; the DNA yielded D and trimming. The sample has about 220,000 clones, 80% seen once. V was cut by 2 bases and J by 8 bases, with 7 bases left in between. Germline CDR1 is SGHRS and CDR2 is YFSETQ. The CDR3 covers 12 residues.

The chain recombines TRBV5-1 with TRBJ1-4; D call uncertain. Sequences were obtained from peripheral blood. This clonotype originated in a human donor in a cohort sampled during active COVID-19. DNA for the CDR3: TGCGCCAGCAGCTTTCGCGGGGAAAAACTGTTTTTT. It is translated as CASSFRGEKLFF.